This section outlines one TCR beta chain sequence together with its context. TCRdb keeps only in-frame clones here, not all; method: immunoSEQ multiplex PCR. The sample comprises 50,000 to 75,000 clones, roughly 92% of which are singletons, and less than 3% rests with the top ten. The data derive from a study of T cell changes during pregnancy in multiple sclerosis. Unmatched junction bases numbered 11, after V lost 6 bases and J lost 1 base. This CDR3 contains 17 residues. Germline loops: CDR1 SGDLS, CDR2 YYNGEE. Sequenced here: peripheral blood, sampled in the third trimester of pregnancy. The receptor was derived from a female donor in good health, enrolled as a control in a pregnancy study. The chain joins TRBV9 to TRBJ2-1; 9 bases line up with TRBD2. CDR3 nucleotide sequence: TGTGCCAGCACCCTAACCGGAGCGGGAGGTTCCTACAATGAGCAGTTCTTC. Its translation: CASTLTGAGGSYNEQFF. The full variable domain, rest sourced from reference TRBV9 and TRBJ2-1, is DSGVTQTPKHLITATGQRVTLRCSPRSGDLSVYWYQQSLDQGLQFLIQYYNGEERAKGNILERFSAQQFPDLHSELNLSSLELGDSALYFCASTLTGAGGSYNEQFFGPGTRLTVL.